The clone carrying this TCR beta chain has only a few counts. The antigen is undetermined. The sample is drawn from a study of blood T cells in healthy people across ages. Points from the study as a whole: There was no known CMV status for donors, so expanded clonotype changes were possibly confounded.

Every sample gave at least 5 micrograms of total RNA when it was extracted. The germline gives CDR1 SEHNR, CDR2 FQNEAQ (reference sequence). The CDR3 length is 15 residues. V shed 2 bases and J shed 3 bases, with 13 bases lying between them. Primed by a sample-barcoded 5' primer and a J-beta primer mix, a second PCR proceeded for 7 to 11 cycles. TCRdb reprocessed the 5' RACE reads with MiXCR, giving one entry per CDR3 protein. The table shows some 1.1 million distinct CDR3 sequences, with roughly two fifths occurring only once. The gene calls are TRBV7-9 and TRBJ2-5, with TRBD2 as a possible D gene (6 bases). This TCR derives from a man aged 18 to 29 in good health. The source material was blood. DNA of the CDR3: TGTGCCAGCAGCTTAAATCTCAGGGAGGAAGAGACCCAGTACTTC. It codes for CASSLNLREEETQYF.